This paragraph reports one TCR beta chain. The target antigen is unknown. These data originate in a study of cytomegalovirus exposure and HLA in healthy donors. Whole-study results and caveats: In vitro confirmation showed three CMV-associated chains to be CMV antigen specific.

V lost 3 bases, J lost 3 bases, and 7 bases lay in between. Germline CDR1 is SGHKS and CDR2 is YYEKEE (reference sequence). The CDR3 contains 12 residues. Both 60 Vbeta primers and 13 Jbeta primers went into the PCR. The protocol was immunoSEQ multiplex PCR, while the TCRdb copy is restricted to in-frame clones and leaves out a portion. The repertoire has more than 90,000 clones, around three quarters of them found once; the top ten carry approximately 2%. Healthy donors of bone marrow made up the group. The clonotype was recovered from a man aged 35-49 years in good health and CMV-seronegative. Sequenced: PBMCs. This chain joins TRBV5-5 and TRBJ2-7, with D tentatively TRBD1 (6 bases). This CDR3 reads CASSWDNYEQYF. The DNA of the CDR3 is TGTGCCAGCAGCTGGGACAACTACGAGCAGTACTTC. The full variable domain, with the rest looked up from reference TRBV5-5 and TRBJ2-7, is DAGVTQSPTHLIKTRGQQVTLRCSPISGHKSVSWYQQVLGQGPQFIFQYYEKEERGRGNFPDRFSARQFPNYSSELNVNALLLGDSALYLCASSWDNYEQYFGPGTRLTVT.